The sequence of this TCR beta chain was determined in a study of identical twins. Overall study findings and caveats: Invariant populations such as MAIT and iNKT cells could partly muddle zero-insertion analyses.

CDR1 MNHEY and CDR2 SVGAGI come from the germline V gene. V was clipped by 6 bases and J by 3 bases, with 8 bases between them. This CDR3 comprises 12 residues. This clonotype was picked up many times. The target antigen is unknown. Each CDR3 protein is one row after TCRdb ran MiXCR on the 5' RACE reads. The sample includes under 500,000 distinct CDR3 sequences, roughly an eighth of them seen just once. These data also formed part of another study, on yellow fever vaccine responses in identical twins.

The sample comprised CD4+ T cells sorted from blood. This rearrangement joins TRBV6-5 to TRBJ1-2; tentatively, D is TRBD1 (5 bases). The clonotype originates from a woman between 18 and 29 years old in good health. The CDR3 nucleotides read TGTGCCAGCAGCGACAGAGACTATGGCTACACCTTC. Amino acid sequence: CASSDRDYGYTF.